Listed here is a single TCR beta chain. At the DNA level, this CDR3 is encoded by other sequences in the same sample as well. This specimen belongs to a study of shared clonotypes between healthy human individuals. The CDR3 covers 13 residues. The germline V and J ends were trimmed by 2 bases and 5 bases, with 7 bases remaining between them. CDR1 is MNHEY, CDR2 SMNVEV, per germline (reference sequence). CD45RO-negative CD8 cells positively selected for CCR7 made up the naive population, which excluded terminally differentiated effector memory CD45RA+ cells. Some clones are missing from TCRdb's copy, which holds only in-frame ones; the method was immunoSEQ multiplex PCR. This sample has 800,000 or so clones; about 96% occur once, and the top ten carry less than 0.3%.

This chain joins TRBV27 and TRBJ1-5, with TRBD1 as a possible D gene (5 bases). This TCR was sampled from a man younger than 45 in good health. Sequencing was done on a sample of naive CD8+ T cells sorted from blood. The CDR3 nucleotides read TGTGCCAGCAGTTTAGGCAGGGATCAGCCCCAGCATTTT. This encodes CASSLGRDQPQHF.